The rows below give T cell receptor beta chains drawn from one sample of a study of T cell responses to AZD1222 COVID-19 vaccine. Profiled with immunoSEQ multiplex PCR; TCRdb holds only in-frame clones, not every one. The sample carries under 150,000 clones, approximately 93% recorded once. The sample consisted of peripheral blood, taken on day 0 of AZD1222 vaccination. The receptor source for this set is an adult in good health. The CDR3 runs from the conserved cysteine through the conserved F or W. Each record gives: D gene, J gene, V gene, clone size, CDR3 DNA, CDR3 protein. The D gene is left open where the match is weak. Size is stated for part of the rows, as once, few or many counts, or as a class when the clone is expanded.

>.|TRBJ1-1|TRBV2|few
TGTGCCAGCAGTGAAGTCGGACAGATGAACACTGAAGCTTTCTTT
CASSEVGQMNTEAFF
>TRBD2|TRBJ2-1|TRBV4-2|.
TGTGCCAGCAGCCAAGGGACTAGCGGGGGTCTTGGGAAGCAGTTCTTC
CASSQGTSGGLGKQFF
>TRBD1|TRBJ2-5|TRBV12-3/TRBV12-4|.
TGTGCCAGCAGCCGACAGGGCCGGGAGACCCAGTACTTC
CASSRQGRETQYF
>.|TRBJ1-6|TRBV12-3/TRBV12-4|.
TGTGCCAGCAGACAAGACAGTTCACCCCTCCACTTT
CASRQDSSPLHF
>.|TRBJ1-5|TRBV5-1|.
TGCGCCAGCAGCTATGAAGGGAATAGCAATCAGCCCCAGCATTTT
CASSYEGNSNQPQHF
>.|TRBJ1-1|TRBV5-4|.
TGTGCCAGCAGCTCCCCGGCAGGGACTGAAGCTTTCTTT
CASSSPAGTEAFF
>TRBD1|TRBJ1-2|TRBV29-1|.
TGCAGCGTGACAGGGCTCGGCGGTGGCTACACCTTC
CSVTGLGGGYTF
>.|TRBJ2-1|TRBV12-3/TRBV12-4|.
TGTGCCAGCAGTTCGTATACTGGGAATGAGCAGTTCTTC
CASSSYTGNEQFF
>.|TRBJ1-2|TRBV23-1|.
TGCGCCAGCAGCAGTACGACTGGGGGGGGACGTGGCTACACCTTC
CASSSTTGGGRGYTF
>TRBD1|TRBJ2-7|TRBV19|.
TGTGCCAGTAGTGAGGGGGCGGAAGGGGAGCAGTACTTC
CASSEGAEGEQYF
>.|TRBJ2-3|TRBV12-3/TRBV12-4|.
TGTGCCAGCAGTCAGGGGCAAGGAGATACGCAGTATTTT
CASSQGQGDTQYF
>TRBD1|TRBJ1-4|TRBV7-7|.
TGTGCTAGCAGCCCAGGGACAGGTCTTCGGGAAAAACTGTTTTTT
CASSPGTGLREKLFF
>.|TRBJ1-1|TRBV4-1|.
TGCGCCAGCAGCCAAGATATCACAGCGAGGACTGAAGCTTTCTTT
CASSQDITARTEAFF
>.|TRBJ1-6|TRBV18|.
TGTGCCAGCTCACCGTCCGGGACTAATTCACCCCTCCACTTT
CASSPSGTNSPLHF
>.|TRBJ1-1|TRBV11-2|.
TGTGCCAGCAGCTGGACCGGGGACGGTGAAGCTTTCTTT
CASSWTGDGEAFF
>.|TRBJ2-7|TRBV2|few
TGTGCCAGCAGTAAAGGAAGTGCCTACGAGCAGTACTTC
CASSKGSAYEQYF
>.|TRBJ1-3|TRBV4-2|.
TGTGCCAGCAGCCAAGTGGGGGTACGGGGAAACACCATATATTTT
CASSQVGVRGNTIYF
>.|TRBJ1-3|TRBV6-1|.
TGTGCCAGCGGTGAAGGGGCTGGAAACACCATATATTTT
CASGEGAGNTIYF
>.|TRBJ1-2|TRBV5-1|.
TGCGCCAGCAGCTTGGAACTTGGAAATGGCTACACCTTC
CASSLELGNGYTF
>.|TRBJ1-5|TRBV5-1|.
TGCGCCAGCAGCTTGGTCCCGGGTAGGGATCAGCCCCAGCATTTT
CASSLVPGRDQPQHF
>.|TRBJ1-2|TRBV15|.
TGTGCCACTACCAGAACTCGGGGAGCGGGCGGCTACACCTTC
CATTRTRGAGGYTF
>.|TRBJ2-2|TRBV2|.
TGTGCCAGCAGTGAGGGCAGGGGCAGGATGGCCGGGGAGCTGTTTTTT
CASSEGRGRMAGELFF
>TRBD2|TRBJ2-1|TRBV7-2|.
TGTGCCAGCAGCTTAAGTCGGGGGGGCCCCAATGAGCAGTTCTTC
CASSLSRGGPNEQFF
>.|TRBJ2-5|TRBV7-8|.
TGTGCCAGCAGCTCGGACTACCAAGAGACCCAGTACTTC
CASSSDYQETQYF
>.|TRBJ2-5|TRBV7-7|.
TGTGCCAGCAGCTTGTTGGGGGAGACCCAGTACTTC
CASSLLGETQYF
>.|TRBJ1-4|TRBV5-6|.
TGTGCCAGCAGCTTTGGGGGGTTAGGCGAAAAACTGTTTTTT
CASSFGGLGEKLFF
>.|TRBJ1-1|TRBV18|.
TGTGCCAGCTCACCGACAGTGACGAACACTGAAGCTTTCTTT
CASSPTVTNTEAFF
>.|TRBJ2-2|TRBV5-1|once
TGCGCCAGCAGCTTTGGGGGGCTACACACCGGGGAGCTGTTTTTT
CASSFGGLHTGELFF
>.|TRBJ1-3|TRBV9|.
TGTGCCAGCAGCGGAGGATCTGGAAACACCATATATTTT
CASSGGSGNTIYF
>.|TRBJ1-1|TRBV28|.
TGTGCCAGCAGTCCTGCCACTGAAGCTTTCTTT
CASSPATEAFF
>.|TRBJ1-6|TRBV19|.
TGTGCCATTCCACCAAAGGGACATATTGCTAATTCACCCCTCCACTTT
CAIPPKGHIANSPLHF
>TRBD1|TRBJ1-1|TRBV7-8|.
TGTGCCAGCAGCTTAGCTCCACAGGGGTATGACACTGAAGCTTTCTTT
CASSLAPQGYDTEAFF
>.|TRBJ2-5|TRBV13|.
TGTGCCAGCACCTTCGGGCAAGAGACCCAGTACTTC
CASTFGQETQYF
>.|TRBJ1-5|TRBV10-3|.
TGTGCCTCAGGTAAGGGGCAGATCAATCAGCCCCAGCATTTT
CASGKGQINQPQHF
>.|TRBJ2-1|TRBV9|.
TGTGCCAGCAGCGTAGTAAGCGGAACCAATGAGCAGTTCTTC
CASSVVSGTNEQFF
>.|TRBJ1-1|TRBV12-5|.
TGTGCTAGTGGTTTAAGGGGGACCACTGAAGCTTTCTTT
CASGLRGTTEAFF
>.|TRBJ1-1|TRBV19|once
TGTGCCAGTAGTTTCGGGGAAAGTACTGAAGCTTTCTTT
CASSFGESTEAFF
>.|TRBJ1-2|TRBV5-6|.
TGTGCCAGCAGCTTGGCCGGCCGATCAAGCTATGGCTACACCTTC
CASSLAGRSSYGYTF
>.|TRBJ2-6|TRBV5-4|.
TGTGCCAGCAGCCTGCGGACGCCGGGGGCCAACGTCCTGACTTTC
CASSLRTPGANVLTF
>TRBD1|TRBJ1-2|TRBV6-2/TRBV6-3|.
TGTGCCAGCAGTTCCAGGGGGCTTGTTGGCTACACCTTC
CASSSRGLVGYTF
>TRBD1|TRBJ1-3|TRBV10-3|.
TGTGCCATCCAGGGACAGCTCTTAGGTGGAAACACCATATATTTT
CAIQGQLLGGNTIYF
>TRBD1|TRBJ2-1|TRBV5-1|.
TGCGCCAGCAGCCCCGGACAGGGGAAATCCTACAATGAGCAGTTCTTC
CASSPGQGKSYNEQFF
>TRBD1|TRBJ1-2|TRBV9|.
TGTGCCAGCAGCGCATACGCAGGGGGCCCGAACTATGGCTACACCTTC
CASSAYAGGPNYGYTF
>TRBD2|TRBJ2-3|TRBV6-4|once
TGTGCCAGCAGTTTCGGCGGGGGGGCTGGAGATACGCAGTATTTT
CASSFGGGAGDTQYF
>.|TRBJ1-1|TRBV3-1/TRBV3-2|.
TGTGCCAGCAGCCTTGGACAGATCAAAGCTTTCTTT
CASSLGQIKAFF
>.|TRBJ1-1|TRBV11-2|.
TGTGCCAGCAGCCAGGACAGGAACACTGAAGCTTTCTTT
CASSQDRNTEAFF
>.|TRBJ1-1|TRBV5-1|.
TGCGCCAGCAGCCCCCCACTGGGGACTGAAGCTTTCTTT
CASSPPLGTEAFF
>.|TRBJ1-6|TRBV7-9|.
TGTGCCAGCAGCTTAGCGCCGGGGAATTCACCCCTCCACTTT
CASSLAPGNSPLHF
>.|TRBJ2-3|TRBV9|.
TGTGCCAGCAGCGTAGGAAGGGTCACAGATACGCAGTATTTT
CASSVGRVTDTQYF
>TRBD1|TRBJ2-7|TRBV4-2|.
TGTGCCAGCAGCCAAGATTCGGGACAGAGAGCCTACGAGCAGTACTTC
CASSQDSGQRAYEQYF
>.|TRBJ1-2|TRBV10-2|.
TGCGCCAGCAGCCAGGGTGAGGGCTACACCTTC
CASSQGEGYTF
>.|TRBJ2-3|TRBV27|.
TGTGCCAGCAGACAATTTGCAGGGGGGACAGATACGCAGTATTTT
CASRQFAGGTDTQYF
>.|TRBJ1-1|TRBV18|.
TGTGCCAGCTCACCACCGATGGCGGGAATGGGCACTGAAGCTTTCTTT
CASSPPMAGMGTEAFF
>TRBD2|TRBJ2-1|TRBV5-1|.
TGCGCCAGCAGCCCGCACGGGACTAGCGGAGGGAATGAGCAGTTCTTC
CASSPHGTSGGNEQFF